What follows are 20 T cell receptor beta chains derived from one specimen sequenced in a study of OX40 agonist ivuxolimab in advanced cancers. Sequencing was performed with immunoSEQ multiplex PCR; in TCRdb, only in-frame clones are kept and a portion is missing. The sample lists roughly 67,000 clones, roughly 84% seen once, with approximately 0.39% in the top ten. The sequencing used CD4+ or CD8+ T cells sorted from blood, collected in a trial of the OX40 agonist ivuxolimab. These TCRs come from an adult with an advanced solid tumor such as melanoma, head and neck, liver or kidney cancer.

V is TRBV5-4 and J is TRBJ2-5; possibly TRBD1 or TRBD2 for D (5 bases each). Looked up from germline, CDR1 is SGHNT and CDR2 is YYREEE (reference sequence). The CDR3 contains 13 residues. Deletions cut 0 bases from V and 4 bases from J, with 7 bases between. The DNA for the CDR3 is TGTGCCAGCAGCTTGGGAGGGGTAGAGACCCAGTACTTC. Translated, it gives CASSLGGVETQYF.

The V gene is TRBV6-1, the J gene TRBJ1-3; D is unresolved. Trimming took 1 base from V and 0 from J, leaving 4 bases between them. The CDR3 is made up of 14 amino acids. Looked up from germline, CDR1 is MNHNS and CDR2 is SASEGT. CDR3 sequence (DNA): TGTGCCAGCAGTGAAGGAGCCTCTGGAAACACCATATATTTT. Translated, it gives CASSEGASGNTIYF.

The chain recombines TRBV28 with TRBJ1-1; D gene unclear. V lost 3 bases, J lost 5 bases, and 10 bases lay in between. The length of the CDR3 is 13 residues. Germline values: CDR1 MDHEN, CDR2 SYDVKM. CDR3 DNA sequence: TGTGCCAGCAGTTTGTTTGGAAATACTGAAGCTTTCTTT. Translating gives CASSLFGNTEAFF.

The genes are TRBV2 and TRBJ2-7, with D hard to call. In germline, CDR1 is SNHLY, CDR2 FYNNEI. The CDR3 contains 10 residues. Deletions cut 3 bases from V and 9 bases from J, with 6 bases between. For the CDR3, the DNA is TGTGCCAGCAGTGATTTGCGGCAGTACTTC. Translated: CASSDLRQYF.

The table lists this clone with a few counts. The CDR3 does not end in the conserved phenylalanine or tryptophan, so this is likely a read error. The DNA is left out, because the CDR3 cannot be placed on it with certainty; the CDR3 is given as TCRdb lists it. The CDR3 loop is CAWSPTFGPGAVL. The V and J genes are TRBV30 and TRBJ2-7. The CDR3 is 13 residues long, ends included. The V gene's germline CDR1 is GTSNPN and CDR2 SVGIG (reference sequence).

The V gene is TRBV7-8, the J gene TRBJ1-1; the match to TRBD1 covers 7 bases. The germline V gene has CDR1 SGHVS and CDR2 FQNEAQ. Losses at the gene ends were 3 bases for V and 5 bases for J; bases not matched to a gene: 6. The CDR3 is made up of 14 amino acids. CDR3 DNA sequence: TGTGCCAGCAGCTTCGACAGGGTACGGACTGAAGCTTTCTTT. Translating it yields CASSFDRVRTEAFF.

This clone was detected a few times. The chain links TRBV6-5 to TRBJ2-5; 7 positions agree with TRBD1. Germline V CDR1 and CDR2: MNHEY, SVGAGI. V shed 2 bases, J shed 5 bases, and the junction held 5 bases outside the gene matches. The CDR3 runs 14 residues. DNA for the CDR3: TGTGCCAGCAGTTACGTAGGGGGCGGGGAGACCCAGTACTTC. As protein: CASSYVGGGETQYF.

The chain joins TRBV7-2 to TRBJ1-1; D might be TRBD1 (5 bases). Trimming pared 5 bases from V and 3 bases from J, leaving 16 bases between. This CDR3 spans 15 amino acids. The germline CDR1 and CDR2 sequences are SGHTA and FQGNSA. CDR3 nucleotide sequence: TGTGCCAGCAGCAGGGGAACAGCACAGTACACTGAAGCTTTCTTT. Protein product: CASSRGTAQYTEAFF.

The chain has TRBV7-9 and TRBJ2-3; D perhaps matches TRBD1 (5 bases). The germline gives CDR1 SEHNR, CDR2 FQNEAQ (reference sequence). Trimming cost V 2 bases and J 0 bases, with 12 bases left between them. The CDR3 has 16 amino acids. Here the CDR3 reads CASSLQEGASTDTQYF. CDR3 bases: TGTGCCAGCAGCTTACAGGAAGGGGCTAGCACAGATACGCAGTATTTT.

The V and J genes are TRBV10-2 and TRBJ1-4, with D perhaps matching TRBD1 (6 bases). The germline V gene encodes CDR1 WSHSY and CDR2 SAAADI. CDR3 length equals 16 residues. V lost 9 bases and J 4 bases, leaving 21 bases between the germline ends. DNA of the CDR3: TGCGCCAGTATGGACAGTCTCCTTAGTATTAATGAAAAACTGTTTTTT. This codes for CASMDSLLSINEKLFF.

V is TRBV27 and J is TRBJ2-3, with D unresolved. This CDR3 comprises 9 residues. The V gene's germline CDR1 is MNHEY and CDR2 SMNVEV (reference sequence). The CDR3 spells CERTDTQYF. CDR3 in DNA: TGTGAGAGAACAGATACGCAGTATTTT.

The rearrangement joins TRBV2 to TRBJ2-5; TRBD2 agrees at 8 bases. This CDR3 region has 15 residues. The trim removed 4 bases at V and 1 base at J, leaving 5 bases unmatched. CDR1 SNHLY and CDR2 FYNNEI come from the germline V gene. CDR3: CASSGRTSSQETQYF. The CDR3 bases are TGTGCCAGCAGTGGCCGGACTAGCTCCCAAGAGACCCAGTACTTC.

This clone was detected once. The chain combines TRBV6-1 with TRBJ1-1, with D perhaps matching TRBD1 (5 bases). There are 12 residues in the CDR3. Per the germline V gene, CDR1 is MNHNS and CDR2 is SASEGT. V was pared by 10 bases and J by 2 bases, with 11 bases between. CDR3 sequence (DNA): TGTGCCATCTCCAGGGCCAACACTGAAGCTTTCTTT. It is translated as CAISRANTEAFF.

The chain has TRBV5-1 and TRBJ2-7, with no clear D. Germline CDR1 and CDR2: SGHRS and YFSETQ. The CDR3 loop spans 11 amino acids. V lost 5 bases, J lost 3 bases, and 6 bases lay in between. The CDR3 DNA reads as TGCGCCAGCAGTAATGGCTACGAGCAGTACTTC. This codes for CASSNGYEQYF.

The chain employs TRBV7-6 and TRBJ2-7; possibly TRBD1 for D (6 bases). Germline lookup yields CDR1 SGHVS and CDR2 FNYEAQ. Trimming stripped 5 bases from V and 0 bases from J, with 14 bases between. The CDR3 extends over 15 amino acids. The CDR3 region has the DNA TGTGCCAGCAGCCTCTTGGACAGCAACTCCTACGAGCAGTACTTC. It yields the protein CASSLLDSNSYEQYF.

This clone was seen only once. Compared with germline, one end of the junction differs, possibly owing to a read error. The chain combines TRBV7-9 with TRBJ2-2; TRBD1 aligns across 7 bases. Germline assignment: CDR1 SEHNR and CDR2 FQNEAQ (reference sequence). The CDR3 covers 15 residues. CDR3 amino acids: CASSLATGNSGELFF. The CDR3 DNA sequence: TGTGCCAGCAGCTTAGCGACAGGGAACTCCGGGGAGCTGTTTTTT.

The V call is TRBV4-1, the J call TRBJ2-1; D gene unclear. This CDR3 is 17 amino acids long. Germline V gives CDR1 MGHRA, CDR2 YSYEKL. Trimming left V 1 base short and J 1 base short, with 14 bases between. CDR3 region: CASSQVDLGISYNEQFF. In nucleotides, the CDR3 is TGCGCCAGCAGCCAAGTTGATCTGGGGATTTCCTACAATGAGCAGTTCTTC.

The chain is built from TRBV2 and TRBJ2-2; either TRBD1 or TRBD2 may supply D (5 bases each). Germline CDR1 SNHLY, CDR2 FYNNEI. CDR3 size: 16 residues. V was shortened by 6 bases and J by 1 base, with 15 bases between the two germline ends. Here the CDR3 DNA reads TGTGCCAGCAGGGCGGCCGGGACGGTGAACACCGGGGAGCTGTTTTTT. The encoded protein is CASRAAGTVNTGELFF.

V gene TRBV6-1 combines with J gene TRBJ2-5; 9 bases are shared with TRBD1. CDR3 length equals 14 residues. Losses at the gene ends were 6 bases for V and 5 bases for J; bases not matched to a gene: 7. The V gene's germline CDR1 is MNHNS and CDR2 SASEGT. CDR3 protein: CASSKTGGDETQYF. As DNA, the CDR3 is TGTGCCAGCAGCAAGACAGGGGGGGATGAGACCCAGTACTTC.

The gene calls are TRBV2 and TRBJ1-1; D call uncertain. The CDR3 runs 14 residues. Trimming removed 2 bases from V and 1 base from J, with 8 bases in between. Per the germline V gene, CDR1 is SNHLY and CDR2 is FYNNEI. The CDR3 DNA sequence: TGTGCCAGCAGTGAAATCGAGAAGAACACTGAAGCTTTCTTT. Protein: CASSEIEKNTEAFF.